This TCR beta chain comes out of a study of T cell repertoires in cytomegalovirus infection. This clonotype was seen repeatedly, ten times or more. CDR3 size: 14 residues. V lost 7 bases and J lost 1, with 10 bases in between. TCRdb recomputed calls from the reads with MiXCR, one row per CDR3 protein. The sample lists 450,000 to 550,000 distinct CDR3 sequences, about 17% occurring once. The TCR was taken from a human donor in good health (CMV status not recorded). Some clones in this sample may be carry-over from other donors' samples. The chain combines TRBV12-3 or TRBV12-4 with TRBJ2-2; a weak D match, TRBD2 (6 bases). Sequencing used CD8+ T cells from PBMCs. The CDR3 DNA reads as TGTGCCAGCAACCCAGCGGGGAACACCGGGGAGCTGTTTTTT. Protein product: CASNPAGNTGELFF.